This TCR beta chain came from a study of CD8 T cells in Susac syndrome. In contrast to the negatively isolated CD8+ and CD4+ T cells, TEMRA cells were FACS-enriched. The CDR3 consists of 13 residues. The V and J ends lost 3 bases and 4 bases respectively, with 12 bases between them. Looked up from germline, CDR1 is DFQATT and CDR2 is SNEGSKA (reference sequence). The RNA, roughly 0.45 to 1 ug, was put through reverse transcription using random hexamers. MiXCR, applied by TCRdb to the immunoSEQ multiplex PCR reads, yields one record per CDR3 protein. The repertoire holds hundreds of thousands of distinct CDR3 sequences, with approximately 94% as singletons.

The sample was CD4+ T cells from PBMCs. The sequence was obtained from a human donor with Susac syndrome. The chain recombines TRBV20-1 with TRBJ1-1; D unresolved. DNA of the CDR3: TGCAGTGCTAGTCGACCGCCATCCACTGAAGCTTTCTTT. Translating it yields CSASRPPSTEAFF.